These 13 T cell receptor beta chains were all obtained from the same sample, sequenced in a study of T cell repertoires in cytomegalovirus infection. TCRdb re-analysed the reads in MiXCR, keeping a single row per CDR3 protein. The sample shows almost 500,000 distinct CDR3 sequences, roughly 12% of them seen only once. The sample consisted of PBMCs. All receptors derive from a human donor in good health (CMV status not recorded). Some clones in this sample may be carry-over from other donors' samples.

This clonotype showed up many times. The rearrangement links TRBV15 to TRBJ1-2; 9 nucleotides align to TRBD1. V lost 5 bases, J lost 5 bases, and 12 bases stayed unmatched. Germline loops: CDR1 LNHNV, CDR2 YYDKDF (reference sequence). The CDR3 sequence is 16 residues long. The CDR3: CATSPGTGLLKYGYTF. The CDR3 DNA reads TGTGCCACCAGCCCGGGGACAGGGCTCTTAAAATATGGCTACACCTTC.

The table lists this clonotype with many counts. The chain is built from TRBV7-3 and TRBJ2-7; tentatively, D is TRBD2 (5 bases). Trimming removed 1 base from V and 6 bases from J, with 10 bases in between. CDR1 is SGHTA, CDR2 FQGTGA, per germline. CDR3 length: 13 residues. The CDR3 protein is CASSLNPEGEQYF. The CDR3 region has the DNA TGTGCCAGCAGCTTAAACCCCGAGGGCGAGCAGTACTTC.

The CDR3 reads CSARQASGGGNEQFF. CDR3 in DNA: TGCAGTGCTAGACAGGCTAGCGGGGGTGGTAATGAGCAGTTCTTC. The chain has TRBV20-1 and TRBJ2-1; 10 bases are shared with TRBD2. There are 15 residues in the CDR3. Germline loops: CDR1 DFQATT, CDR2 SNEGSKA (reference sequence). Trimming at V came to 2 bases and at J to 7 bases, leaving 8 bases not matched to a gene.

This chain links TRBV5-5 with TRBJ2-6; perhaps TRBD1 as D (5 bases). This CDR3 is 16 amino acids long. V was clipped by 4 bases and J by 2 bases, with 13 bases between them. Germline CDR1 is SGHKS and CDR2 is YYEKEE (reference sequence). DNA for the CDR3: TGTGCCAGCAGCAATCTACAGGAGACTGGGGCCAACGTCCTGACTTTC. This encodes CASSNLQETGANVLTF.

This clonotype was recorded many times. The V and J genes are TRBV7-8 and TRBJ2-5; possible D gene TRBD2, 5 bases. CDR3 length equals 17 residues. Trimming pared 5 bases from V and 2 bases from J, leaving 21 bases between. Germline CDR1 is SGHVS and CDR2 is FQNEAQ. CDR3 protein: CASSESLVRSGQETQYF. In DNA, the CDR3 is TGTGCCAGCAGCGAGTCGCTGGTTAGGAGCGGACAAGAGACCCAGTACTTC.

The rearrangement uses TRBV28 and TRBJ2-7; 9 bases fit TRBD2. CDR1 and CDR2 (germline): MDHEN, SYDVKM. J was trimmed by 5 bases and V by 2 bases; bases with no gene match: 4. CDR3 length: 14 residues. CDR3 sequence (DNA): TGTGCCAGCAGTTTAGTAGCGGGAGACCACGAGCAGTACTTC. Its protein is CASSLVAGDHEQYF.

There are a few counts of this clonotype. This sequence joins TRBV10-3 and TRBJ2-5; 8 bases are shared with TRBD2. With 10 bases clipped from V and 3 bases from J, the junction kept 4 bases outside the gene matches. This CDR3 contains 12 residues. The germline V gene encodes CDR1 ENHRY and CDR2 SYGVKD. The CDR3 DNA is TGTGCCACGGGGGGGACCGAAGAGACCCAGTACTTC. Protein sequence: CATGGTEETQYF.

V gene TRBV11-2 combines with J gene TRBJ2-7, with D tentatively TRBD1 (6 bases). The germline V gene encodes CDR1 SGHAT and CDR2 FQNNGV. V was clipped by 6 bases and J by 8 bases, with 14 bases between them. This CDR3 has 12 residues. CDR3 DNA: TGTGCCAGCAGATTACAGGGTTTTCAGCAGTACTTC. Its translation: CASRLQGFQQYF.

This clonotype was detected a few times. This chain's CDR3 is CASSSPGTSGPYEQYF. The CDR3 bases are TGTGCCAGCAGTTCACCCGGGACTAGCGGTCCCTACGAGCAGTACTTC. The chain employs TRBV28 and TRBJ2-7; 11 positions agree with TRBD2. Trimming cost V 4 bases and J 2 bases; bases outside gene matches: 7. The CDR3 has 16 residues. CDR1 and CDR2 (germline): MDHEN, SYDVKM. The full variable domain, in which reference TRBV28 and TRBJ2-7 provide the parts outside the CDR3, is DVKVTQSSRYLVKRTGEKVFLECVQDMDHENMFWYRQDPGLGLRLIYFSYDVKMKEKGDIPEGYSVSREKKERFSLILESASTNQTSMYLCASSSPGTSGPYEQYFGPGTRLTVT.

This clonotype was detected many times. The rearrangement joins TRBV7-2 to TRBJ2-7, with 9 bases aligning to TRBD2. Per the germline V gene, CDR1 is SGHTA and CDR2 is FQGNSA. The CDR3 is 15 residues long. With V trimmed by 1 base and J by 4 bases, 5 bases remained unmatched. The CDR3 sequence is CASSLEASGTYEQYF. In nucleotides, the CDR3 is TGTGCCAGCAGCTTAGAAGCTAGCGGGACATACGAGCAGTACTTC.

A note on this clonotype: It may be a read error: a sequence one base away is much more abundant. V usage is TRBV6-4 and J usage is TRBJ2-6; D is unclear. The length of the CDR3 is 16 residues. The germline CDR1 and CDR2 sequences are MRHNA and SNTAGT. CDR3 nucleotides: TGTGCCAGCGGTGACTCTACGGGCTCTGGGGCCAACGTCCTGACTTTC. Protein: CASGDSTGSGANVLTF.

This clonotype has more than one count but fewer than ten. The rearrangement joins TRBV29-1 to TRBJ2-1, with 8 bases aligning to TRBD1. Germline assignment: CDR1 SQVTM and CDR2 ANQGSEA. The CDR3 is 14 residues long. V was pared by 2 bases and J by 6 bases, with 6 bases of the junction left unmatched. The chain's CDR3 is CSVEPGQGVNEQFF. CDR3 sequence (DNA): TGCAGCGTTGAACCCGGACAGGGAGTCAATGAGCAGTTCTTC.

This clonotype was counted between two and nine times. The chain couples TRBV29-1 to TRBJ2-1; D unresolved. This CDR3 is built from 13 residues. The V gene's germline CDR1 is SQVTM and CDR2 ANQGSEA. The V end was cut by 7 bases, the J end by 0 bases, with 10 bases between. Written as DNA, the CDR3 is TGCAGCGCAACTAAAAGCTCCTACAATGAGCAGTTCTTC. This codes for CSATKSSYNEQFF.